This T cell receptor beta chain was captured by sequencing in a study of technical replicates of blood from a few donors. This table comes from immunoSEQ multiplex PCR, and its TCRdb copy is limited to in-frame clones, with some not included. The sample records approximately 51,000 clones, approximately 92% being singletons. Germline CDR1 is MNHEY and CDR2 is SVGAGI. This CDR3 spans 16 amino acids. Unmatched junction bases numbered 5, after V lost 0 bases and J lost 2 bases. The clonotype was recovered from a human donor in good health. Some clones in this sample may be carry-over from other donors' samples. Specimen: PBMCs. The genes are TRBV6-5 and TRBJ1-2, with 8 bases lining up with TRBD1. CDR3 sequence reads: CASSYSAGQGNYGYTF. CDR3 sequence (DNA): TGTGCCAGCAGTTACTCCGCAGGACAGGGAAACTATGGCTACACCTTC.